The clone carrying this T cell receptor beta chain was seen ten or more times. The record originates from a study of T cells in Graves' hyperthyroidism and ophthalmopathy. Study-wide context: Peripheral blood was drawn at first diagnosis, prior to all treatment.

RNA transcripts provided the source from which TCR beta CDR3 regions were amplified. HTBI primers drove first-round RT-PCR of the TCR CDR3. MiXCR was run by TCRdb on the multiplex PCR reads, yielding one entry per CDR3 protein. The table includes over 700,000 distinct CDR3 sequences, more than 30% detected once. Trimming pared 2 bases from V and 5 bases from J, leaving 12 bases between. The length of the CDR3 is 14 residues. Germline CDR1 reads SNHLY; CDR2 reads FYNNEI. The sequencing input was blood. The chain combines TRBV2 with TRBJ1-1, with D tentatively TRBD1 (5 bases). This TCR derives from a young man with Graves' hyperthyroidism. The CDR3 spells CASSEQGPGTEAFF. In DNA, the CDR3 is TGTGCCAGCAGTGAACAGGGTCCAGGGACTGAAGCTTTCTTT.